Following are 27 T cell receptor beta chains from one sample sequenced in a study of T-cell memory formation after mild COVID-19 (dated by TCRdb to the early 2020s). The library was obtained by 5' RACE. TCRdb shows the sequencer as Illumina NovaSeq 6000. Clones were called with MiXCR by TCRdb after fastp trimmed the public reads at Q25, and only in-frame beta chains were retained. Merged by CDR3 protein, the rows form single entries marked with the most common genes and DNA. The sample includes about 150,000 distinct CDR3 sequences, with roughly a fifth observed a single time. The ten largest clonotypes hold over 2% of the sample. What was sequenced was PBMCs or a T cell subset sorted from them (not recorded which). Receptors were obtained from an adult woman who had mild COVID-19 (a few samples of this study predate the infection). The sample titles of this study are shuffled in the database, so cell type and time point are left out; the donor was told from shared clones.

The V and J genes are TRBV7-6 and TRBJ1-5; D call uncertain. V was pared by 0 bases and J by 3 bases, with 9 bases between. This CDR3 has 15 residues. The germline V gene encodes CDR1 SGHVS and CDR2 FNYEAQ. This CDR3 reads CASSLAPTPNQPQHF. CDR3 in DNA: TGTGCCAGCAGCTTAGCCCCAACTCCCAATCAGCCCCAGCATTTT.

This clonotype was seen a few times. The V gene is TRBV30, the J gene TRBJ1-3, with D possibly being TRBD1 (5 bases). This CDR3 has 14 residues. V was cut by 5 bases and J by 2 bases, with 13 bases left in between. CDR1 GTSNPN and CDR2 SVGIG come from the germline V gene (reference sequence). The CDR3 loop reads CAWGAGNPGNTIYF. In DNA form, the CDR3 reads TGTGCCTGGGGGGCAGGGAACCCTGGAAACACCATATATTTT.

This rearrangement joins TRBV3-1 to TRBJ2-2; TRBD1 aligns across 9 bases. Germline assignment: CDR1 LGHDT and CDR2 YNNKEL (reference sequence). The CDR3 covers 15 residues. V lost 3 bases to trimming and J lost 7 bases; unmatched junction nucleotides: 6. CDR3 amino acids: CASSHGTGTGGELFF. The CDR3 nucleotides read TGTGCCAGCAGCCATGGGACAGGGACCGGCGGGGAGCTGTTTTTT.

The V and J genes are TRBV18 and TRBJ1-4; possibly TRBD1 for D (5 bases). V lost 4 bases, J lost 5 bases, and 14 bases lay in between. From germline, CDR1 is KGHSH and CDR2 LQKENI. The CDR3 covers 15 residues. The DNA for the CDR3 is TGTGCCAGCTCACTCGCAGGGATAGAGAATGAAAAACTGTTTTTT. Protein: CASSLAGIENEKLFF.

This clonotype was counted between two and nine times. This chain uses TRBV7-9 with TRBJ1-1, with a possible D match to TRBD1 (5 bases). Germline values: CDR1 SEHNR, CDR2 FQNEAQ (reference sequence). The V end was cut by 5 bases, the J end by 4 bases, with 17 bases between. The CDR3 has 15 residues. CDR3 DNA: TGTGCCAGCAGCCCTCCCCGAGGGGTCGGCACTGAAGCTTTCTTT. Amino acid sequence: CASSPPRGVGTEAFF.

The CDR3 loop is CASSPGGGPISTDTQYF. For the CDR3, the DNA is TGTGCCAGCAGCCCAGGGGGGGGCCCGATTTCCACAGATACGCAGTATTTT. V gene TRBV7-6 combines with J gene TRBJ2-3, with D perhaps matching TRBD1 or TRBD2 (7 bases each). The germline V and J ends were trimmed by 5 bases and 2 bases, with 20 bases remaining between them. The CDR3 covers 17 residues. Germline V gene lookup returns CDR1 SGHVS and CDR2 FNYEAQ.

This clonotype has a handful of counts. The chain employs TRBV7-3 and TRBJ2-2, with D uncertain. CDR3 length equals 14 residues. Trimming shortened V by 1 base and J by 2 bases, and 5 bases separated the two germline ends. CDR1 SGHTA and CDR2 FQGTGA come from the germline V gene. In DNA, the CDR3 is TGTGCCAGCAGCTTAAGTCCCAACACCGGGGAGCTGTTTTTT. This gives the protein CASSLSPNTGELFF.

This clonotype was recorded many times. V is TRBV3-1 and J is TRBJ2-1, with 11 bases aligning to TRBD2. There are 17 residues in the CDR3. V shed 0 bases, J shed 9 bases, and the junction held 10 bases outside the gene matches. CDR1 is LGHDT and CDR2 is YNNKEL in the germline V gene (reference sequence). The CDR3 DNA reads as TGTGCCAGCAGCCAAGATTTGGCTAGCGGGAGGAGGGGTGAGCAGTTCTTC. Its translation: CASSQDLASGRRGEQFF.

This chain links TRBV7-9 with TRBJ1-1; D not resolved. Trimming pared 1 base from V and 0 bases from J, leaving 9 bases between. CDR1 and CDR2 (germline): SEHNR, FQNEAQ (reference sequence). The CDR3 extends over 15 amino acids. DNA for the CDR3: TGTGCCAGCAGCTTAGTAGGGTTTATGAACACTGAAGCTTTCTTT. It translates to CASSLVGFMNTEAFF.

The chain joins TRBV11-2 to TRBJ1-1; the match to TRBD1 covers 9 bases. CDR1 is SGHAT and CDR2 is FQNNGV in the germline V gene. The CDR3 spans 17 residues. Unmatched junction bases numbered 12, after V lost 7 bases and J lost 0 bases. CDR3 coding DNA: TGTGCCAGCAACTTTAACGCCGGGACAGGGATGAACACTGAAGCTTTCTTT. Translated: CASNFNAGTGMNTEAFF.

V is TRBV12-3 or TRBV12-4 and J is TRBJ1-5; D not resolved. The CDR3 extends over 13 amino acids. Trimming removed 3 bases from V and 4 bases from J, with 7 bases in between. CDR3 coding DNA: TGTGCCAGCAGTTTGGGCCAGAATCAGCCCCAGCATTTT. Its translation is CASSLGQNQPQHF.

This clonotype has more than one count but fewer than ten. CDR3 protein: CASNPIQGAYEQYF. Here the CDR3 DNA reads TGTGCCAGCAACCCCATACAGGGGGCCTACGAGCAGTACTTC. The chain couples TRBV7-9 to TRBJ2-7, with 8 bases lining up with TRBD1. V shed 7 bases, J shed 2 bases, and the junction held 7 bases outside the gene matches. This CDR3 spans 14 amino acids. Germline CDR1 is SEHNR and CDR2 is FQNEAQ (reference sequence).

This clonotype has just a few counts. The CDR3 protein is CASSFRQDLTGELFF. The CDR3 coding sequence is TGTGCCAGCAGCTTCAGACAGGATCTCACCGGGGAGCTGTTTTTT. The J gene is TRBJ2-2, the V gene TRBV7-3; D is possibly TRBD1 (6 bases). This CDR3 has 15 amino acids. The germline CDR1 and CDR2 sequences are SGHTA and FQGTGA. V was pared by 3 bases and J by 4 bases, with 12 bases between.

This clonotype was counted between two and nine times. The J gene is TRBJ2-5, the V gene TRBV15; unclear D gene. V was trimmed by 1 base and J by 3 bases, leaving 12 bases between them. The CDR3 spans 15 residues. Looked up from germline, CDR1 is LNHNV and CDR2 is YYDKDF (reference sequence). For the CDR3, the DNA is TGTGCCACCAGCAGAGCCGTTGGGAATGAAGAGACCCAGTACTTC. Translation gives CATSRAVGNEETQYF.

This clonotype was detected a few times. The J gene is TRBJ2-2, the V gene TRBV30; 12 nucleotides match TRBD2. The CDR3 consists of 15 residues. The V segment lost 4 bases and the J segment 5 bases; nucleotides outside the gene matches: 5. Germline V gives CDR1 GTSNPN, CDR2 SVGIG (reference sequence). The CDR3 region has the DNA TGTGCCTGGAAGCTGACTAGCGGGGGTACCGGGGAGCTGTTTTTT. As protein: CAWKLTSGGTGELFF.

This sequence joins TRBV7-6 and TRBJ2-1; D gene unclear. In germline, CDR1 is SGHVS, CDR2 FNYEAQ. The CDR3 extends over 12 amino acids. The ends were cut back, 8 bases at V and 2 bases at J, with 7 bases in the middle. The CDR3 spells CASGVTYNEQFF. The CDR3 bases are TGTGCCAGCGGCGTTACCTACAATGAGCAGTTCTTC.

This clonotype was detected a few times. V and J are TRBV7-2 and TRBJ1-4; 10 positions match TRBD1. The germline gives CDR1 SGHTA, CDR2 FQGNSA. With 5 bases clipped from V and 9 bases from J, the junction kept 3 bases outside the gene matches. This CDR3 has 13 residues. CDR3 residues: CASSPDRGKKLFF. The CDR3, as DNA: TGTGCCAGCAGCCCGGACAGGGGGAAAAAACTGTTTTTT.

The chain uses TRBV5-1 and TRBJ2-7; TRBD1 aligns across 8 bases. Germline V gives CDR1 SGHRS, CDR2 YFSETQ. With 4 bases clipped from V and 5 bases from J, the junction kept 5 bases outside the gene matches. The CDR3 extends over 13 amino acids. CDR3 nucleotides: TGCGCCAGCAGCGGGACAGGTTACAACGAGCAGTACTTC. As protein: CASSGTGYNEQYF.

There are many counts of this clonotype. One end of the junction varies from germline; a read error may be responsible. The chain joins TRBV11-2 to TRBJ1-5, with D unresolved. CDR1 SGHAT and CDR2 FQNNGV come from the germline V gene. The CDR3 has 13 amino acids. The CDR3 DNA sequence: TGCGCCAGCAGCTTGGATCGCAATCAGCCCCAGCATTTT. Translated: CASSLDRNQPQHF. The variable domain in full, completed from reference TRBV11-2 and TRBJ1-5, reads EAGVAQSPRYKIIEKRQSVAFWCNPISGHATLYWYQQILGQGPKLLIQFQNNGVVDDSQLPKDRFSAERLKGVDSTLKIQPAKLEDSAVYLCASSLDRNQPQHFGDGTRLSIL.

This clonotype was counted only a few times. The DNA of the CDR3 is TGTGCCCAAAGCGGGGGCCGCACAGATACGCAGTATTTT. It is translated as CAQSGGRTDTQYF. V is TRBV30 and J is TRBJ2-3, with 8 bases identical to TRBD2. There are 13 residues in the CDR3. Germline CDR1 and CDR2: GTSNPN and SVGIG (reference sequence). After removal of 8 bases from V and 1 base from J, the junction contained 5 bases not matched to a gene.

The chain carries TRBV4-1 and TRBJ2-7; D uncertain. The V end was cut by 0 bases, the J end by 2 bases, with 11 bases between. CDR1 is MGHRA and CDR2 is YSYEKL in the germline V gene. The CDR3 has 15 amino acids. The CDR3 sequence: CASSQDRVAPYEQYF. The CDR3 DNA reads TGCGCCAGCAGCCAAGATCGGGTAGCCCCCTACGAGCAGTACTTC.

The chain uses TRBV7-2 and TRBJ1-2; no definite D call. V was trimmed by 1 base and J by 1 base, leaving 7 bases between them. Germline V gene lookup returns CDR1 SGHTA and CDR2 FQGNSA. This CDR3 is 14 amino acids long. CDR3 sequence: CASSLGTFNYGYTF. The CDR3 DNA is TGTGCCAGCAGCTTAGGGACGTTTAACTATGGCTACACCTTC.

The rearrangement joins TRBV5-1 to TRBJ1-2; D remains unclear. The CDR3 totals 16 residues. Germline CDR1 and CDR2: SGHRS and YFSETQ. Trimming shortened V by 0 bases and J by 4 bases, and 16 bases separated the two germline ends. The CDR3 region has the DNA TGCGCCAGCAGCTTGGCCATATCGACACGGGGCTATGGCTACACCTTC. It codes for CASSLAISTRGYGYTF.

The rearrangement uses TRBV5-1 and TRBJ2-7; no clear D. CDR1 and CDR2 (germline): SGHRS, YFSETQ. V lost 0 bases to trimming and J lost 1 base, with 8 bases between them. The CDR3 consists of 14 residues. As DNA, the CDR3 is TGCGCCAGCAGCTTGGCGGGTCGATCCTACGAGCAGTACTTC. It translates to CASSLAGRSYEQYF.

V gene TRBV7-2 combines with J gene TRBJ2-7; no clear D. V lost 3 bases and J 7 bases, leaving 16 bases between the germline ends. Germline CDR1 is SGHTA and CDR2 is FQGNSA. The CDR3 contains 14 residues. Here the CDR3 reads CASSLYPPQGEQYF. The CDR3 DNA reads TGTGCCAGCAGCTTGTACCCCCCCCAAGGGGAGCAGTACTTC.

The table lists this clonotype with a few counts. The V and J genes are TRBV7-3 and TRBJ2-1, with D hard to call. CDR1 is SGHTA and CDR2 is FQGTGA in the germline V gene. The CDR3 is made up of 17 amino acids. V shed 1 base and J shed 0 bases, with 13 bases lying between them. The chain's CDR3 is CASSLKSRGRSYNEQFF. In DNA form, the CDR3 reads TGTGCCAGCAGCTTAAAATCGCGCGGCCGCTCCTACAATGAGCAGTTCTTC.

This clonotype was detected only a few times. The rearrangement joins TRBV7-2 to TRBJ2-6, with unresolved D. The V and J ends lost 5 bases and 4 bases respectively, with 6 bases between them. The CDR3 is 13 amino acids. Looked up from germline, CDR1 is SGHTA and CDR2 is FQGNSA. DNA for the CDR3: TGTGCCAGCAGCAGTGTGGGGGCCAACGTCCTGACTTTC. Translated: CASSSVGANVLTF.